A selection of T cell receptor beta chains follows, all from one sample in a study of T cell responses to AZD1222 COVID-19 vaccine. Profiled with immunoSEQ multiplex PCR; TCRdb holds only in-frame clones, not every one. The top ten hold more than 5.5% of the sample, which has 100,000 to 150,000 clones, over 70% seen once. The sample was peripheral blood, taken on day 0 of AZD1222 vaccination. The receptors were gathered from an adult in good health. The CDR3 runs from the conserved cysteine through the conserved F or W. A D gene is named only where the DNA matches it firmly. Some rows have no size entry. The others give once, few or many, or a class for an expanded clone.

size,J,D,V,length,CDR3,DNA
NA,TRBJ2-1,TRBD2,TRBV5-4,16,CASSLGTSGGPSEWVF,TGTGCCAGCAGCTTGGGGACTAGCGGGGGACCCAGTGAGTGGGTCTTC
NA,TRBJ1-2,NA,TRBV28,15,CASSPPDVLSGGYTF,TGTGCCAGCAGCCCCCCGGACGTTCTCTCCGGTGGCTACACCTTC
NA,TRBJ1-5,TRBD1,TRBV27,15,CASKNSGTGVQPQHF,TGTGCCAGCAAAAATTCCGGGACAGGGGTCCAGCCCCAGCATTTT
NA,TRBJ1-5,NA,TRBV4-1,17,CASSQDMWAIRNQPQHF,TGCGCCAGCAGCCAAGACATGTGGGCAATCCGCAATCAGCCCCAGCATTTT
NA,TRBJ2-7,NA,TRBV19,12,CASSMYGDEQYF,TGTGCCAGTAGTATGTACGGGGATGAGCAGTACTTC
NA,TRBJ1-1,NA,TRBV12-5,14,CASGLKALGTEAFF,TGTGCTAGTGGTTTAAAGGCGCTGGGCACTGAAGCTTTCTTT
NA,TRBJ1-6,NA,TRBV3-1/TRBV3-2,15,CASSPPGRGNSPLHF,TGTGCCAGCAGCCCCCCCGGCCGGGGTAATTCACCCCTCCACTTT
NA,TRBJ1-1,NA,TRBV30,10,CAWSPTEAFF,TGTGCCTGGAGCCCCACTGAAGCTTTCTTT
NA,TRBJ1-5,TRBD1,TRBV2,14,CASKERGQGQPQHF,TGTGCCAGCAAAGAAAGGGGGCAGGGTCAGCCCCAGCATTTT
NA,TRBJ2-2,NA,TRBV6-6,12,CATDPRTGELFF,TGTGCCACCGACCCCCGTACCGGGGAGCTGTTTTTT
once,TRBJ2-7,NA,TRBV6-1,13,CASSKAAAPEQYF,TGTGCCAGCAGTAAAGCGGCAGCCCCTGAGCAGTACTTC
NA,TRBJ2-3,NA,TRBV29-1,10,CSVMSDTQYF,TGCAGCGTTATGTCAGATACGCAGTATTTT
NA,TRBJ1-1,NA,TRBV28,12,CASAVRGREAFF,TGTGCCAGCGCTGTTAGAGGTCGGGAAGCTTTCTTT
once,TRBJ1-2,NA,TRBV21-1,17,CASGTSGTEEVGYGYTF,TGTGCCAGCGGCACCTCCGGGACAGAAGAGGTGGGGTATGGCTACACCTTC
NA,TRBJ1-1,TRBD1,TRBV11-2,16,CASRGIRDRENTEAFF,TGTGCCAGCAGAGGGATCCGGGACAGGGAGAACACTGAAGCTTTCTTT
NA,TRBJ2-7,TRBD2,TRBV3-1/TRBV3-2,14,CASSPSGEVYEQYF,TGTGCCAGCAGTCCTAGCGGGGAGGTCTACGAGCAGTACTTC
few,TRBJ2-7,NA,TRBV6-2/TRBV6-3,14,CASSYSRVPNEQYF,TGTGCCAGCAGTTACTCTAGAGTACCCAACGAGCAGTACTTC
NA,TRBJ1-4,NA,TRBV4-1,15,CASRRRQVEDEKLFF,TGCGCCAGCAGGCGCCGACAGGTCGAGGATGAAAAACTGTTTTTT
NA,TRBJ2-1,TRBD2,TRBV28,16,CASRLVAGGLYNEQFF,TGTGCCAGTCGATTAGTAGCGGGGGGCTTATACAATGAGCAGTTCTTC
NA,TRBJ1-5,NA,TRBV19,14,CASSTGTFNQPQHF,TGTGCCAGTAGTACCGGGACATTCAACCAGCCCCAGCATTTT
once,TRBJ1-1,TRBD1,TRBV3-1/TRBV3-2,14,CASSQQTGTGVAFF,TGTGCCAGCAGCCAACAAACCGGGACAGGGGTGGCTTTCTTT
once,TRBJ2-5,NA,TRBV30,13,CAWSVRSEETQYF,TGTGCCTGGAGTGTTCGGTCCGAAGAGACCCAGTACTTC
NA,TRBJ1-4,TRBD1,TRBV5-4,14,CASSLRGLGEKLFF,TGTGCCAGCAGCTTGAGGGGGCTAGGTGAAAAACTGTTTTTT
NA,TRBJ2-1,TRBD2,TRBV9,15,CASSVVGGGVNEQFF,TGTGCCAGCAGCGTAGTAGGCGGGGGGGTCAATGAGCAGTTCTTC
NA,TRBJ1-2,NA,TRBV3-1/TRBV3-2,13,CASSQDRGSGYTF,TGTGCCAGCAGCCAAGACAGGGGTAGTGGCTACACCTTC
once,TRBJ2-1,TRBD2,TRBV6-5,15,CASRSSGSSYNEQFF,TGTGCCAGCAGATCTAGCGGGAGCTCCTACAATGAGCAGTTCTTC
once,TRBJ1-3,NA,TRBV7-9,18,CASRTLGSEESSGNTIYF,TGTGCCAGCAGGACCTTGGGGTCGGAAGAATCCTCTGGAAACACCATATATTTT
NA,TRBJ2-5,TRBD2,TRBV7-9,17,CASSLDGSGGTQETQYF,TGTGCCAGCAGCTTAGACGGTAGCGGGGGAACGCAAGAGACCCAGTACTTC
NA,TRBJ1-2,TRBD1,TRBV29-1,14,CSVEQGADNYGYTF,TGCAGCGTCGAACAGGGGGCGGACAACTATGGCTACACCTTC